This T cell receptor (beta chain) was documented in a study of human T cells and chemical hapten exposure. Turning to the study itself: Each week of the approximately 23-week study, patients had diphenylcyclopropenone applied to the scalp. Small differences in pooled library volume mainly drove the variation in TCR yields per sample.

Study results and limitations: Relative to control repertoires, expanded TCRs gave rise to significantly more large CDR3 similarity clusters.

Individual cDNA molecules had unique molecular identifiers attached to them by the library. TCRdb re-called the RACE reads through MiXCR, storing one row per CDR3 protein. The sample holds more than 80,000 distinct CDR3 sequences, more than 9% seen once. The time point here: patch test 2, 6 weeks after DPC sensitization. Treatment of the sample: therapeutic diphenylcyclopropenone sensitization with weekly scalp DPC. This clonotype was found a few times. Its target is unknown. Germline CDR1 reads SGHTA; CDR2 reads FQGNSA. The CDR3 loop spans 18 amino acids. V dropped 5 bases and J dropped 6 bases, with 26 bases sitting between them.

V usage is TRBV7-2 and J usage is TRBJ2-4, with a weak D call TRBD1 (6 bases). Source: whole blood, taken in connection with sensitization to the hapten diphenylcyclopropenone (DPC). The source is a woman in her forties or fifties with alopecia areata. Some clones in this sample may be carry-over from other donors' samples. The CDR3 here is CASSLRGRVGPNGNIQYF. The CDR3 coding sequence is TGTGCCAGCAGCCTCAGGGGTAGGGTAGGTCCTAATGGAAACATTCAGTACTTC.